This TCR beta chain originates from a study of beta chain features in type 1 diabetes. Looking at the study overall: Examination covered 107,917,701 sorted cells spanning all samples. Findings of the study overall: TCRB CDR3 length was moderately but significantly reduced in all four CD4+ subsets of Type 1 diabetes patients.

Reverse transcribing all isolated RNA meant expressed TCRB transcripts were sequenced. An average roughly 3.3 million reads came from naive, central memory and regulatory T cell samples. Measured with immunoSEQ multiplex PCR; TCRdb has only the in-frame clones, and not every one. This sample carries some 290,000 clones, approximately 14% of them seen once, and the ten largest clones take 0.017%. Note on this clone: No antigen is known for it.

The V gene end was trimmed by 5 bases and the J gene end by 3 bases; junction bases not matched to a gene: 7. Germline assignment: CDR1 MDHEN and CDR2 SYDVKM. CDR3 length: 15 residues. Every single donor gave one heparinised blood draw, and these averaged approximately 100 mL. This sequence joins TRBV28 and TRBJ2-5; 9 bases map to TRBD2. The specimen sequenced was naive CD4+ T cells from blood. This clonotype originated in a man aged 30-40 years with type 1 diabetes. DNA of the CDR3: TGTGCCAGCAGTCCCGCCGCTAGCGGGGAAGAGACCCAGTACTTC. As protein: CASSPAASGEETQYF.